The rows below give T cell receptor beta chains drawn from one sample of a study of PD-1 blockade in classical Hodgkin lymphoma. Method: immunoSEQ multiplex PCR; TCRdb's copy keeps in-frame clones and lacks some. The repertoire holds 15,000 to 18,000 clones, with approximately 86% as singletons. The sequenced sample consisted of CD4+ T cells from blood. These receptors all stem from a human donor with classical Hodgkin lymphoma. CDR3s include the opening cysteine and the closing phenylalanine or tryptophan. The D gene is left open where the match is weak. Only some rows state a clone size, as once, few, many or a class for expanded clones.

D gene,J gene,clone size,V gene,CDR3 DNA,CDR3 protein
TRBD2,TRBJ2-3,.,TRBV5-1,TGCGCCAGCAGCTCATCGGGACTAGTTCCAGATACGCAGTATTTT,CASSSSGLVPDTQYF
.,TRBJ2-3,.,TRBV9,TGTGCCAGCAGCGTGTCACCGACTAGCACAGATACGCAGTATTTT,CASSVSPTSTDTQYF
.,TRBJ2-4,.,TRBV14,TGTGCCAGCAGCCTCAGCATAGCCAAAAACATTCAGTACTTC,CASSLSIAKNIQYF
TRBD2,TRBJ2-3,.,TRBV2,TGTGCCAGGTCTAGCGGGACTAGCACAGATACGCAGTATTTT,CARSSGTSTDTQYF
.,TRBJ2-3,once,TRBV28,TGTGCCAGCAGTACTTGGGACACTAGCACAGATACGCAGTATTTT,CASSTWDTSTDTQYF
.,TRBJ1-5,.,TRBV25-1,TGTGCCAGCAGTGAATGGGGAGGCAATCAGCCCCAGCATTTT,CASSEWGGNQPQHF
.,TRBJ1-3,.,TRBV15,TGTGCCACCAGCAGAGATGGAGGGAGCGGTGGAAACACCATATATTTT,CATSRDGGSGGNTIYF
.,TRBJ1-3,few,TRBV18,TGTGCCAGCTCACCAGACTCTGGAAACACCATATATTTT,CASSPDSGNTIYF
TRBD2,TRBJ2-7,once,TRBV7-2,TGTGCCAGCAGCTTAGATCGAGGAGTAGCGGGAACCTACGAGCAGTACTTC,CASSLDRGVAGTYEQYF
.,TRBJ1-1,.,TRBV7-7,TGTGCCAGCAGCTTAGCTCCGGACACTGAAGCTTTCTTT,CASSLAPDTEAFF
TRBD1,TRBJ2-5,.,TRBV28,TGTGCCAGCAGTACCGTGGACAGGCCGCAAGAGACCCAGTACTTC,CASSTVDRPQETQYF
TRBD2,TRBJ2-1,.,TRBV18,TGTGCCAGCTCACCGAATGCGGGGAGGGATGAGCAGTTCTTC,CASSPNAGRDEQFF
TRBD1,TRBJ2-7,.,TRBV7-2,TGTGCCAGCAGCTTCGAGACAGGGGGTTACGAGCAGTACTTC,CASSFETGGYEQYF
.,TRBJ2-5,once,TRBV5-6,TGTGCCAGCAGCTTGAAGGAGACCCAGTACTTC,CASSLKETQYF
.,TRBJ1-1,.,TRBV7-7,TGTGCCAGCAGCCCCGGTGGAGGGACTAAAGCTTTCTTT,CASSPGGGTKAFF
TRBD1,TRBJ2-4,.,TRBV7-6,TGTGCCAGCAGCTTAGAGGGCCCGGGACAGGGCCTAGAAAACATTCAGTACTTC,CASSLEGPGQGLENIQYF
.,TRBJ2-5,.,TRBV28,TGTGCCAGCAGTTTTCGGGTAGTGGGGGAGACCCAGTACTTC,CASSFRVVGETQYF
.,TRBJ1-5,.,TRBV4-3,TGCGCCAGCAGCCAGGTCACCAATCAGCCCCAGCATTTT,CASSQVTNQPQHF
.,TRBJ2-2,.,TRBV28,TGTGCCAGCAGTTTAAGGAGCGGACTTCGTCCGGGGGAGCTGTTTTTT,CASSLRSGLRPGELFF
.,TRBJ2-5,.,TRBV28,TGTGCCAGCAGTCAACGATTGGGCAAGGAGTACCAAGAGACCCAGTACTTC,CASSQRLGKEYQETQYF
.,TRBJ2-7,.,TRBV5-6,TGTGCCAGCGCGAGGGCGTCTAGGGAGCAGTACTTC,CASARASREQYF
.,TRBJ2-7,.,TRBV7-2,TGTGCCAGCAGCTTTACAGGGTGGCGCGAGCAGTACTTC,CASSFTGWREQYF